These 22 T cell receptor beta chains were sequenced from one sample in a study of blood T cell repertoires in COVID-19. TCRdb keeps only in-frame clones here, not all; method: immunoSEQ multiplex PCR. The sample includes about 220,000 clones, about 80% of them seen just once. Specimen: PBMCs or T cells enriched from blood (not recorded which). Receptors were obtained from a woman aged 40-49 years with acute COVID-19.

J is TRBJ1-4 and V is TRBV6-5; 7 bases fit TRBD1. Germline-derived CDR1 and CDR2 are MNHEY and SVGAGI. The CDR3 is 13 residues long. The V segment lost 7 bases and the J segment 8 bases; nucleotides outside the gene matches: 7. The CDR3 nucleotides are TGTGCCAGCAAGGAGGGGGCTGGAGAAAAACTGTTTTTT. Residues: CASKEGAGEKLFF.

The CDR3: CASSLPPWSPSYEQYF. In DNA form, the CDR3 reads TGTGCCAGCAGTTTACCCCCTTGGTCTCCGAGCTACGAGCAGTACTTC. The V and J genes are TRBV28 and TRBJ2-7; D uncertain. The V end was cut by 2 bases, the J end by 3 bases, with 17 bases between. From germline, CDR1 is MDHEN and CDR2 SYDVKM. The CDR3 covers 16 residues.

This chain links TRBV29-1 with TRBJ2-3; the D gene is possibly TRBD1 (5 bases). The CDR3 runs 15 residues. V lost 4 bases and J lost 2, with 16 bases in between. CDR1 and CDR2 from the germline V gene are SQVTM and ANQGSEA. The CDR3 bases are TGCAGCGTTGGGCTTAAGGGGCTGAACACAGATACGCAGTATTTT. Encoded protein: CSVGLKGLNTDTQYF.

Worth noting for this clone: Other DNA sequences from this sample encode an identical CDR3 as well. This chain connects TRBV5-1 to TRBJ2-1, with 10 bases aligning to TRBD2. Germline CDR1 and CDR2: SGHRS and YFSETQ. CDR3 size: 15 residues. After removal of 0 bases from V and 4 bases from J, the junction contained 1 base not matched to a gene. CDR3: CASSLASGSYNEQFF. CDR3 sequence (DNA): TGCGCCAGCAGCTTGGCTAGCGGGAGTTACAATGAGCAGTTCTTC.

Here the CDR3 DNA reads TGTGCCAGTAGTCCACAGGTTATCAATGAGCAGTTCTTC. Translation: CASSPQVINEQFF. The V and J genes are TRBV19 and TRBJ2-1, with D possibly matching TRBD1 (5 bases). The ends were cut back, 5 bases at V and 6 bases at J, with 11 bases in the middle. Germline CDR1 and CDR2: LNHDA and SQIVND (reference sequence). This CDR3 comprises 13 residues.

The chain joins TRBV30 to TRBJ1-3; D remains ambiguous. This CDR3 contains 13 residues. The V end was cut by 0 bases, the J end by 4 bases, with 7 bases between. The germline V gene has CDR1 GTSNPN and CDR2 SVGIG (reference sequence). The CDR3 region has the DNA TGTGCCTGGAGTGTATCGTCCGGAAACACCATATATTTT. Translated: CAWSVSSGNTIYF.

The chain is built from TRBV18 and TRBJ1-3; 7 bases agree with TRBD1. Germline trimming cut 4 bases from V and 2 bases from J; bases unmatched to any gene: 5. The germline gives CDR1 KGHSH, CDR2 LQKENI. This CDR3 is built from 15 residues. CDR3 DNA: TGTGCCAGCTCACGAGGGACAGCAACTGGAAACACCATATATTTT. This codes for CASSRGTATGNTIYF.

The CDR3 is CATLAGDSYEQYF. CDR3 nucleotide sequence: TGTGCCACCTTAGCGGGAGACTCCTACGAGCAGTACTTC. The chain has TRBV19 and TRBJ2-7, with 9 bases matching TRBD2. The germline gives CDR1 LNHDA, CDR2 SQIVND (reference sequence). V was pared by 10 bases and J by 0 bases, with 4 bases of the junction left unmatched. The CDR3 has 13 residues. The full variable domain, its missing parts supplied by reference TRBV19 and TRBJ2-7, is DGGITQSPKYLFRKEGQNVTLSCEQNLNHDAMYWYRQDPGQGLRLIYYSQIVNDFQKGDIAEGYSVSREKKESFPLTVTSAQKNPTAFYLCATLAGDSYEQYFGPGTRLTVT.

V gene TRBV19 combines with J gene TRBJ1-5; tentatively, D is TRBD1 (5 bases). Germline loops: CDR1 LNHDA, CDR2 SQIVND (reference sequence). The V gene lost 3 bases and the J gene lost 6 bases, with 15 bases spanning the gap. CDR3 size: 15 residues. The CDR3 DNA is TGTGCCAGTAGTATGGTGCAGGGTCTGGGTCAGCCCCAGCATTTT. Encoded protein: CASSMVQGLGQPQHF.

This clone came up a few times. The chain uses TRBV4-2 and TRBJ1-2; 7 nucleotides agree with TRBD1. J was trimmed by 4 bases and V by 0 bases; bases with no gene match: 8. This CDR3 has 16 amino acids. Germline CDR1 and CDR2: LGHNA and YNFKEQ. The CDR3 sequence: CASSQDNGDRPYGYTF. The CDR3 DNA is TGTGCCAGCAGCCAAGATAATGGGGACAGACCCTATGGCTACACCTTC.

J is TRBJ2-1 and V is TRBV15, with TRBD2 matching 8 bases. Looked up from germline, CDR1 is LNHNV and CDR2 is YYDKDF (reference sequence). The CDR3 runs 15 residues. J lost 8 bases, V lost 7 bases, and 13 bases had no gene match. CDR3 coding DNA: TGTGCCACCACCCCCCCGCTAGCGGGTCGTCATGAGCAGTTCTTC. Residues: CATTPPLAGRHEQFF.

The rearrangement links TRBV7-3 to TRBJ1-1; 7 bases are shared with TRBD1. The J segment lost 5 bases and the V segment lost 5 bases, leaving 8 bases of the junction unmatched. The CDR3 spans 14 residues. Germline values: CDR1 SGHTA, CDR2 FQGTGA. For the CDR3, the DNA is TGTGCCAGCAGCGATAAGGGGGCCCTGACTGAAGCTTTCTTT. It translates to CASSDKGALTEAFF.

The chain has TRBV6-5 and TRBJ2-1, with 13 nucleotides matching TRBD2. This CDR3 spans 13 amino acids. The germline V gene encodes CDR1 MNHEY and CDR2 SVGAGI. V lost 6 bases, J lost 12 bases, and 5 bases stayed unmatched. CDR3 sequence (DNA): TGTGCCAGCAGCTCAACTAGCGGGAGGGCGCAGTTCTTC. It specifies CASSSTSGRAQFF.

This clone has more than one count but fewer than ten. This chain links TRBV5-4 with TRBJ1-2; D not resolved. CDR1 is SGHNT, CDR2 YYREEE, per germline (reference sequence). Trimming left V 4 bases short and J 5 bases short, with 12 bases between. This CDR3 comprises 13 residues. CDR3 region: CASSRTDLYGYTF. CDR3 DNA: TGTGCCAGCAGCCGGACTGATCTTTATGGCTACACCTTC. The whole variable domain, filled in from reference TRBV5-4 and TRBJ1-2, reads ETGVTQSPTHLIKTRGQQVTLRCSSQSGHNTVSWYQQALGQGPQFIFQYYREEENGRGNFPPRFSGLQFPNYSSELNVNALELDDSALYLCASSRTDLYGYTFGSGTRLTVV.

This rearrangement joins TRBV24-1 to TRBJ1-3; D is ambiguous. This CDR3 has 13 amino acids. Per the germline V gene, CDR1 is KGHDR and CDR2 is SFDVKD. With 0 bases removed from V and 4 bases from J, the gap between germline ends came to 3 bases. The CDR3 nucleotides are TGTGCCACCAGTGATTTGGCGGGAAACACCATATATTTT. Its protein product is CATSDLAGNTIYF.

CDR3 loop: CSVVGGYSYNEQFF. The CDR3 DNA follows: TGCAGCGTTGTGGGAGGGTACTCCTACAATGAGCAGTTCTTC. V usage is TRBV29-1 and J usage is TRBJ2-1; TRBD2 agrees at 7 bases. CDR1 and CDR2 (germline): SQVTM, ANQGSEA. V gave up 4 bases and J gave up 0 bases; unmatched junction bases: 3. The CDR3 covers 14 residues.

V gene TRBV18 combines with J gene TRBJ1-5; perhaps TRBD1 as D (6 bases). CDR1 and CDR2 from the germline V gene are KGHSH and LQKENI. The CDR3 runs 15 residues. V lost 4 bases to trimming and J lost 3 bases, with 13 bases between them. The CDR3 loop reads CASSLGQKLNQPQHF. CDR3 bases: TGTGCCAGCTCACTCGGACAGAAACTCAATCAGCCCCAGCATTTT. The whole variable domain, remainder taken from reference TRBV18 and TRBJ1-5, is NAGVMQNPRHLVRRRGQEARLRCSPMKGHSHVYWYRQLPEEGLKFMVYLQKENIIDESGMPKERFSAEFPKEGPSILRIQQVVRGDSAAYFCASSLGQKLNQPQHFGDGTRLSIL.

The V call is TRBV28, the J call TRBJ1-4, with 8 bases that match TRBD1. CDR3 length: 17 amino acids. CDR1 is MDHEN and CDR2 is SYDVKM in the germline V gene. V lost 2 bases, J lost 4 bases, and 9 bases stayed unmatched. The CDR3 loop is CASSLAPDRAYNEKLFF. In nucleotides, the CDR3 is TGTGCCAGCAGTTTAGCACCGGACAGGGCCTATAATGAAAAACTGTTTTTT.

The chain links TRBV27 to TRBJ2-7, with D hard to call. V lost 5 bases to trimming and J lost 1 base, with 9 bases between them. Germline V gene data show CDR1 as MNHEY and CDR2 as SMNVEV (reference sequence). CDR3 size: 13 residues. The CDR3 here is CASSQDKSYEQYF. Here the CDR3 DNA reads TGTGCCAGCAGTCAAGACAAATCCTACGAGCAGTACTTC.

The chain has TRBV7-2 and TRBJ2-5; D gene unclear. CDR1 and CDR2 (germline): SGHTA, FQGNSA. Trimming removed 5 bases at V and 7 bases at J, with 14 bases between. The CDR3 runs 13 residues. The CDR3 DNA is TGTGCCAGCAGCCTACACGGGTATGGGACCCAGTACTTC. Its protein is CASSLHGYGTQYF.

This rearrangement joins TRBV30 to TRBJ1-6, with D possibly TRBD1 on 6 matching bases. Germline V gene sequence: CDR1 GTSNPN, CDR2 SVGIG (reference sequence). V gave up 0 bases and J gave up 7 bases, with 25 bases separating them. This CDR3 is built from 19 residues. The CDR3 sequence: CAWSVSWSGGRFRNSPLHF. CDR3 bases: TGTGCCTGGAGTGTTTCCTGGTCGGGGGGCCGGTTTCGGAATTCACCCCTCCACTTT.

This clone has just a few counts. The rearrangement joins TRBV7-2 to TRBJ1-1, with a weak D call TRBD1 (5 bases). Germline V gives CDR1 SGHTA, CDR2 FQGNSA. V was pared by 2 bases and J by 7 bases, with 14 bases between. CDR3 length equals 14 residues. The CDR3: CASSLLGGESEAFF. The CDR3 nucleotides are TGTGCCAGCAGCTTATTGGGGGGGGAGAGTGAAGCTTTCTTT.